This T cell receptor (beta chain) is drawn from a study of OX40 agonist ivuxolimab in advanced cancers. Study conclusions and caveats: Several nonresponders also turned out to have low normalized T-cell clonal expansion.

Any history of autoimmune disease or systemic immunosuppression disqualified patients. Method: immunoSEQ multiplex PCR; TCRdb's copy keeps in-frame clones and lacks some. This sample has approximately 77,000 clones, with around 92% found just once. The germline V and J ends were trimmed by 0 bases and 5 bases, with 5 bases remaining between them. This CDR3 comprises 13 residues. Germline-derived CDR1 and CDR2 are SGHDN and FVKESK. Concerning this clone itself: What it binds is not known.

The V call is TRBV14, the J call TRBJ1-5; no reliable D call. The sequenced sample was CD4+ or CD8+ T cells sorted from blood, obtained in a trial of the OX40 agonist ivuxolimab. This receptor was obtained from an adult with an advanced solid tumor such as melanoma, head and neck, liver or kidney cancer. CDR3 coding DNA: TGTGCCAGCAGCCAAGAGGAGCATCAGCCCCAGCATTTT. It is translated as CASSQEEHQPQHF.